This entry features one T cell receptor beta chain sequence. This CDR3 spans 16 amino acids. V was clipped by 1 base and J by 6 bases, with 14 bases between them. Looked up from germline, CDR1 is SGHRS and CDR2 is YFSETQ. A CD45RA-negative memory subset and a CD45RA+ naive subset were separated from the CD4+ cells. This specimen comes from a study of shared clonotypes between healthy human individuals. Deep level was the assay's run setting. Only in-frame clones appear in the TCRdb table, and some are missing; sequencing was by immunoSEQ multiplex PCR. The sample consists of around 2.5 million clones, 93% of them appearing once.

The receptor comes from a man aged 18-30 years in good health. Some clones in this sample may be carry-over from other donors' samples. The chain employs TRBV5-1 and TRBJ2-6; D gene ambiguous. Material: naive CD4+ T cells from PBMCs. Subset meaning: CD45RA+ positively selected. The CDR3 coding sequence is TGCGCCAGCAGCTTGACGGCAACTCTGACGGCCAACGTCCTGACTTTC. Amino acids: CASSLTATLTANVLTF.